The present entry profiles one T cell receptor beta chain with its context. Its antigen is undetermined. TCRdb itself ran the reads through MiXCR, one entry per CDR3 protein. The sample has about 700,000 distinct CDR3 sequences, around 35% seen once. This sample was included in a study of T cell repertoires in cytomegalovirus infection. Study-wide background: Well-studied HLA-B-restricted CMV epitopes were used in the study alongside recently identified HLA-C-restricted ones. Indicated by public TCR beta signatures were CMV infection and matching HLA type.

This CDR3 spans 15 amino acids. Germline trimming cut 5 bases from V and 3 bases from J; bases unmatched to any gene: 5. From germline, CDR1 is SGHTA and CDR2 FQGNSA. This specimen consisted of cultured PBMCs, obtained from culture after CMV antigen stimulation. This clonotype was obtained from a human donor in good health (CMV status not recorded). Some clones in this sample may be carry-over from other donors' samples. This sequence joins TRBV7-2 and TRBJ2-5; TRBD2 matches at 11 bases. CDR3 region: CASSLGTSGEETQYF. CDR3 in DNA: TGTGCCAGCAGCCTCGGGACTAGCGGAGAAGAGACCCAGTACTTC.